These 16 T cell receptor beta chains were sequenced from one sample in a study of beta chain features in type 1 diabetes. Study-wide results and caveats: In all four CD4+ subsets, TCRB CDR3 length was significantly, moderately reduced in type 1 diabetes.

These receptors have no known antigen. The sequenced template was cDNA made from the entire isolated RNA. Sequencing used immunoSEQ multiplex PCR; TCRdb keeps in-frame clones, though not all of them. In the table there are roughly 300,000 clones, over 11% of which are singletons. The source material was naive CD4+ T cells from blood. These receptors were obtained from a man in his thirties or forties with type 1 diabetes.

The rearrangement uses TRBV29-1 and TRBJ2-1; 11 nucleotides agree with TRBD2. The trim removed 4 bases at V and 5 bases at J, leaving 10 bases unmatched. The CDR3 extends over 16 amino acids. The germline CDR1 and CDR2 sequences are SQVTM and ANQGSEA. This CDR3 reads CSVAPVAGGPNNEQFF. DNA for the CDR3: TGCAGCGTTGCCCCCGTAGCGGGAGGGCCCAACAATGAGCAGTTCTTC.

The V and J genes are TRBV5-1 and TRBJ2-3; D not certain. This CDR3 is 15 amino acids long. Looked up from germline, CDR1 is SGHRS and CDR2 is YFSETQ. Between the trimmed V and J ends, which lost 0 bases and 2 bases, there was a span of 10 bases. CDR3 sequence: CASSLAEQDTDTQYF. CDR3 coding DNA: TGCGCCAGCAGCTTGGCCGAGCAAGACACAGATACGCAGTATTTT.

The V and J genes are TRBV27 and TRBJ1-2; 12 positions match TRBD1. Trimming removed 4 bases from V and 8 bases from J; junction bases left unmatched: 14. This CDR3 contains 17 residues. Germline loops: CDR1 MNHEY, CDR2 SMNVEV (reference sequence). The CDR3 sequence: CASSSFTGQGAGGGYTF. CDR3 DNA sequence: TGTGCCAGCAGTTCCTTCACGGGACAGGGGGCTGGTGGCGGCTACACCTTC.

This clone showed up just a few times. The V call is TRBV15, the J call TRBJ1-4; no firm D call. This CDR3 region has 16 residues. Germline values: CDR1 LNHNV, CDR2 YYDKDF (reference sequence). V was cut by 2 bases and J by 0 bases, with 10 bases left in between. The CDR3 region is CATSRTPGATNEKLFF. In nucleotides, the CDR3 is TGTGCCACCAGCAGAACCCCCGGTGCAACTAATGAAAAACTGTTTTTT.

The chain couples TRBV10-3 to TRBJ2-7; 9 bases are shared with TRBD1. This CDR3 spans 15 amino acids. The V gene's germline CDR1 is ENHRY and CDR2 SYGVKD. V dropped 5 bases and J dropped 3; count of bases not matched to a gene: 8. Here the CDR3 reads CAISSPDRGSYEQYF. CDR3 sequence (DNA): TGTGCCATCAGTTCGCCGGACAGGGGAAGCTACGAGCAGTACTTC.

This chain links TRBV28 with TRBJ2-1; TRBD2 aligns across 10 bases. Germline V gene data show CDR1 as MDHEN and CDR2 as SYDVKM. This CDR3 has 16 amino acids. Losses at the gene ends were 8 bases for V and 5 bases for J; bases not matched to a gene: 12. This CDR3 is CASESGRASLHNEQFF. CDR3 nucleotide sequence: TGTGCCAGCGAAAGCGGGAGGGCCTCCCTCCACAATGAGCAGTTCTTC.

A few counts support this clone. In nucleotides, the CDR3 is TGTGCCAGCAGGTCGGGCACTGAAGCTTTCTTT. This encodes CASRSGTEAFF. The chain recombines TRBV28 with TRBJ1-1; no definite D call. The CDR3 consists of 11 residues. V lost 6 bases and J lost 4, with 6 bases in between. The germline CDR1 and CDR2 sequences are MDHEN and SYDVKM.

This chain uses TRBV9 with TRBJ2-7; D possibly corresponds to TRBD1 (5 bases). This CDR3 comprises 14 residues. Trimming cost V 4 bases and J 5 bases, with 16 bases left between them. The germline gives CDR1 SGDLS, CDR2 YYNGEE. The CDR3 DNA is TGTGCCAGCAGCACCGGACAAAGGGGCAACGAGCAGTACTTC. Encoded protein: CASSTGQRGNEQYF. Filled out from reference TRBV9 and TRBJ2-7, the complete variable domain reads DSGVTQTPKHLITATGQRVTLRCSPRSGDLSVYWYQQSLDQGLQFLIQYYNGEERAKGNILERFSAQQFPDLHSELNLSSLELGDSALYFCASSTGQRGNEQYFGPGTRLTVT.

This clone was detected only a few times. The chain recombines TRBV7-2 with TRBJ2-7; the match to TRBD2 covers 8 bases. CDR1 SGHTA and CDR2 FQGNSA come from the germline V gene. The CDR3 is 15 residues long. V lost 4 bases, J lost 4 bases, and 9 bases stayed unmatched. For the CDR3, the DNA is TGTGCCAGCAGCTCTTCTAGCGGGTATAGATACGAGCAGTACTTC. Amino acids: CASSSSSGYRYEQYF. The variable domain in full, with the rest retrieved from reference TRBV7-2 and TRBJ2-7, is GAGVSQSPSNKVTEKGKDVELRCDPISGHTALYWYRQSLGQGLEFLIYFQGNSAPDKSGLPSDRFSAERTGGSVSTLTIQRTQQEDSAVYLCASSSSSGYRYEQYFGPGTRLTVT.

This clone was counted only a few times. This chain connects TRBV25-1 to TRBJ2-1; TRBD1 matches 11 bases. J lost 8 bases, V lost 4 bases, and 10 bases had no gene match. Per the germline V gene, CDR1 is MGHDK and CDR2 is SYGVNS. The length of the CDR3 is 16 residues. The CDR3 DNA follows: TGTGCCAGCAGTGGGTCCCCGGGACAGGGGGTCTATGAGCAGTTCTTC. It is translated as CASSGSPGQGVYEQFF. The variable domain in full, with the rest retrieved from reference TRBV25-1 and TRBJ2-1, is EADIYQTPRYLVIGTGKKITLECSQTMGHDKMYWYQQDPGMELHLIHYSYGVNSTEKGDLSSESTVSRIRTEHFPLTLESARPSHTSQYLCASSGSPGQGVYEQFFGPGTRLTVL.

This clone was seen more than once but under ten times. The chain uses TRBV28 and TRBJ2-2; D remains ambiguous. The germline CDR1 and CDR2 sequences are MDHEN and SYDVKM. This CDR3 region has 12 residues. V lost 2 bases and J 11 bases, leaving 9 bases between the germline ends. The CDR3 spells CASSLVFPELFF. CDR3 DNA: TGTGCCAGCAGTTTAGTTTTTCCAGAGCTGTTTTTT.

The table lists this clone with a few counts. The rearrangement links TRBV4-1 to TRBJ2-3, with 7 nucleotides matching TRBD2. J was trimmed by 3 bases and V by 6 bases; bases with no gene match: 18. Germline CDR1 reads MGHRA; CDR2 reads YSYEKL. There are 18 residues in the CDR3. This CDR3 is CASRRDPYPAGATDTQYF. The CDR3 DNA sequence: TGCGCCAGCAGACGCGATCCCTATCCGGCGGGAGCTACAGATACGCAGTATTTT.

The CDR3 bases are TGTGCCAGCAGCGACGGGGGGAGCAATCAGCCCCAGCATTTT. This sequence encodes CASSDGGSNQPQHF. The rearrangement joins TRBV7-9 to TRBJ1-5; tentative D call: TRBD1 (5 bases). Germline V gene sequence: CDR1 SEHNR, CDR2 FQNEAQ (reference sequence). The CDR3 spans 14 residues. The ends were cut back, 5 bases at V and 1 base at J, with 9 bases in the middle.

The chain couples TRBV4-1 to TRBJ1-5; no definite D call. The length of the CDR3 is 14 residues. CDR1 MGHRA and CDR2 YSYEKL come from the germline V gene. The germline V and J ends were trimmed by 1 base and 7 bases, with 11 bases remaining between them. In nucleotides, the CDR3 is TGCGCCAGCAGCCAAGGAGCCGGGGTGCAGCCCCAGCATTTT. Protein: CASSQGAGVQPQHF.

A few counts support this clone. The genes are TRBV7-3 and TRBJ2-1; TRBD2 aligns across 10 bases. CDR1 SGHTA and CDR2 FQGTGA come from the germline V gene. The CDR3 length is 14 residues. J was trimmed by 10 bases and V by 5 bases; bases with no gene match: 8. For the CDR3, the DNA is TGTGCCAGCAGCCCCGGACTAGCGGTAGGGGAGCAGTTCTTC. Protein product: CASSPGLAVGEQFF.

Written as DNA, the CDR3 is TGTGCCAGCAGCGCAGACAGGGGCCGGTGGGGGGCCAACGTCCTGACTTTC. Protein sequence: CASSADRGRWGANVLTF. The chain has TRBV7-8 and TRBJ2-6; 8 positions match TRBD1. V gave up 5 bases and J gave up 4 bases; unmatched junction bases: 10. CDR1 is SGHVS, CDR2 FQNEAQ, per germline. The CDR3 runs 17 residues.